This T cell receptor beta chain is drawn from a study of blood T cells in healthy people across ages. Background on the study: Template switching retrieved approximately one barcoded beta molecule for each two T cells.

V lost 5 bases to trimming and J lost 5 bases, with 12 bases between them. The CDR3 loop spans 13 amino acids. Germline assignment: CDR1 SGHVS and CDR2 FQNEAQ. Alongside a J-beta primer mix, a sample-barcoded 5' primer served in a second PCR lasting roughly 6 to 11 cycles. One entry per CDR3 protein, called by TCRdb with MiXCR from the 5' RACE reads. The sample records about 830,000 distinct CDR3 sequences, 55% to 75% being singletons. Each sample provided at least 6 micrograms of extracted total RNA. The clonotype was recovered from a man aged 30-40 years in good health. The chain recombines TRBV7-8 with TRBJ2-5; D unclear. The source material was blood. For the CDR3, the DNA is TGTGCCAGCAGCCTAGTAGGGATGGAGACCCAGTACTTC. Translation: CASSLVGMETQYF. Full variable domain (outside the CDR3, taken from reference TRBV7-8 and TRBJ2-5): GAGVSQSPRYKVAKRGQDVALRCDPISGHVSLFWYQQALGQGPEFLTYFQNEAQLDKSGLPSDRFFAERPEGSVSTLKIQRTQQEDSAVYLCASSLVGMETQYFGPGTRLLVL.